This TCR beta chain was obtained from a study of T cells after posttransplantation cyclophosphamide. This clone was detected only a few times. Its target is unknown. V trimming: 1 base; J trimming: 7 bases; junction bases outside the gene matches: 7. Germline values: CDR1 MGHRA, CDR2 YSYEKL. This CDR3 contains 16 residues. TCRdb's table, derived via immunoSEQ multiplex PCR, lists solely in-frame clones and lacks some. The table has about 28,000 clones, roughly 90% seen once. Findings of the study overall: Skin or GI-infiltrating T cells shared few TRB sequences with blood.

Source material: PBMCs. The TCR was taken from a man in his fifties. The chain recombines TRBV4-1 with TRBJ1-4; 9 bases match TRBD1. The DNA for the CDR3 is TGCGCCAGCAGCCAAGGGCCGGGACAGGGACGTGAAAAACTGTTTTTT. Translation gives CASSQGPGQGREKLFF.